This entry lists 25 T cell receptor beta chains sequenced from one sample in a study of T cells in tuberculosis. Some clones are missing from TCRdb's copy, which holds only in-frame ones; the method was immunoSEQ multiplex PCR. This sample has 30,000 to 35,000 clones; roughly 92% occur once, and the top ten carry about 7.8%. Sequenced: PBMCs. The source of these receptors is a donor aged 10-29 years with latent tuberculosis or without tuberculosis infection. Some clones in this sample may be carry-over from other donors' samples.

This clone was seen a handful of times. V is TRBV11-2 and J is TRBJ2-2; 10 nucleotides align to TRBD2. This CDR3 spans 16 amino acids. Losses at the gene ends were 5 bases for V and 4 bases for J; bases not matched to a gene: 7. Germline CDR1 reads SGHAT; CDR2 reads FQNNGV. CDR3 region: CASSQLAGGVTGELFF. The CDR3 coding sequence is TGTGCCAGCAGCCAATTAGCGGGAGGTGTCACCGGGGAGCTGTTTTTT.

The genes are TRBV27 and TRBJ2-1; 8 nucleotides line up with TRBD1. The CDR3 loop spans 15 amino acids. Germline CDR1 reads MNHEY; CDR2 reads SMNVEV (reference sequence). The V gene end was trimmed by 3 bases and the J gene end by 4 bases; junction bases not matched to a gene: 5. CDR3 protein: CASSLQGAGYNEQFF. CDR3 in DNA: TGTGCCAGCAGTTTGCAGGGGGCCGGGTACAATGAGCAGTTCTTC.

The chain links TRBV25-1 to TRBJ1-1, with D perhaps TRBD1 (5 bases). The V gene lost 4 bases and the J gene lost 5 bases, with 8 bases spanning the gap. Germline values: CDR1 MGHDK, CDR2 SYGVNS. This CDR3 spans 12 amino acids. CDR3 loop: CASSAGATEAFF. CDR3 DNA sequence: TGTGCCAGCAGTGCTGGGGCAACTGAAGCTTTCTTT.

The rearrangement joins TRBV2 to TRBJ2-7; TRBD1 agrees at 8 bases. The germline gives CDR1 SNHLY, CDR2 FYNNEI. CDR3 length equals 14 residues. J gave up 0 bases and V 8 bases, and 6 bases lay outside the gene matches. CDR3 DNA sequence: TGTGCCAGCTTTAAGGACAGGGTCTCCTACGAGCAGTACTTC. Translation: CASFKDRVSYEQYF.

The chain uses TRBV18 and TRBJ2-5; 7 nucleotides agree with TRBD2. There are 13 residues in the CDR3. In germline, CDR1 is KGHSH, CDR2 LQKENI. With 3 bases clipped from V and 5 bases from J, the junction kept 3 bases outside the gene matches. For the CDR3, the DNA is TGTGCCAGCTCACCGGTGGGAGGGGAGACCCAGTACTTC. Protein sequence: CASSPVGGETQYF. The full variable domain, completed using reference TRBV18 and TRBJ2-5, is NAGVMQNPRHLVRRRGQEARLRCSPMKGHSHVYWYRQLPEEGLKFMVYLQKENIIDESGMPKERFSAEFPKEGPSILRIQQVVRGDSAAYFCASSPVGGETQYFGPGTRLLVL.

The chain joins TRBV5-1 to TRBJ1-3; D might be TRBD1 (6 bases). The V end was cut by 8 bases, the J end by 2 bases, with 14 bases between. The germline CDR1 and CDR2 sequences are SGHRS and YFSETQ. The length of the CDR3 is 14 residues. The CDR3 DNA is TGCGCCAGTAATTCTGGGGGCCCTGGAAACACCATATATTTT. This encodes CASNSGGPGNTIYF.

This chain connects TRBV30 to TRBJ1-5; D remains unclear. From germline, CDR1 is GTSNPN and CDR2 SVGIG (reference sequence). V lost 2 bases, J lost 7 bases, and 15 bases lay in between. There are 14 residues in the CDR3. As DNA, the CDR3 is TGTGCCTGGAGTCTCAATCTACCCCCCCAGCCCCAGCATTTT. It translates to CAWSLNLPPQPQHF.

The chain links TRBV5-1 to TRBJ2-7; TRBD1 agrees at 10 bases. In germline, CDR1 is SGHRS, CDR2 YFSETQ. V trimming: 2 bases; J trimming: 7 bases; junction bases outside the gene matches: 9. The CDR3 is 15 amino acids. Here the CDR3 reads CASSFRDRGSREQYF. The CDR3 bases are TGCGCCAGCAGCTTCCGGGACAGGGGAAGTCGGGAGCAGTACTTC.

The J gene is TRBJ2-3, the V gene TRBV25-1, with 7 bases fitting TRBD2. The CDR3 consists of 15 residues. The germline gives CDR1 MGHDK, CDR2 SYGVNS. The V segment lost 2 bases and the J segment 6 bases; nucleotides outside the gene matches: 8. CDR3 coding DNA: TGTGCCAGCAGTGAACGGGGCGGACTAGTGGATACGCAGTATTTT. Protein product: CASSERGGLVDTQYF.

Regarding this clone: Other DNA sequences in the sample encode the same CDR3. The gene calls are TRBV5-1 and TRBJ2-3, with D possibly TRBD1 on 6 matching bases. Trimming took off 2 bases at V and 3 bases at J, with 10 bases between the two ends. The CDR3 length is 14 residues. CDR1 is SGHRS, CDR2 YFSETQ, per germline. CDR3 loop: CASSLTGSTDTQYF. In DNA, the CDR3 is TGCGCCAGCAGCTTAACAGGGTCGACAGATACGCAGTATTTT.

The chain is built from TRBV5-4 and TRBJ1-1, with TRBD1 matching over 8 bases. After removal of 3 bases from V and 4 bases from J, the junction contained 11 bases not matched to a gene. The CDR3 covers 16 residues. The germline gives CDR1 SGHNT, CDR2 YYREEE (reference sequence). In DNA, the CDR3 is TGTGCCAGCAGCTCCGGACAGGGTCGGGTTATCACTGAAGCTTTCTTT. This codes for CASSSGQGRVITEAFF.

The chain couples TRBV5-4 to TRBJ2-7; a weak D match, TRBD1 (6 bases). The CDR3 consists of 14 residues. Trimming stripped 4 bases from V and 2 bases from J, with 13 bases between. CDR1 and CDR2 (germline): SGHNT, YYREEE (reference sequence). In DNA form, the CDR3 reads TGTGCCAGCAGCCCTGGACAGTTAACCTACGAGCAGTACTTC. The encoded protein is CASSPGQLTYEQYF.

The CDR3 DNA sequence: TGTGCCAGTAGTAGGGGGACAGGGGATCGCAATCAGCCCCAGCATTTT. It encodes CASSRGTGDRNQPQHF. The chain is built from TRBV19 and TRBJ1-5; 10 positions agree with TRBD1. Trimming cost V 4 bases and J 2 bases; bases outside gene matches: 5. The CDR3 spans 16 residues. Germline V lookup: CDR1 LNHDA, CDR2 SQIVND (reference sequence).

For this clone: At one end, the junction sequence differs from germline, possibly due to a read error. The V and J genes are TRBV13 and TRBJ1-1; D is unresolved. Germline V CDR1 and CDR2: PRHDT, FYEKMQ (reference sequence). The CDR3 is made up of 13 amino acids. The CDR3 region is CASSLGRDTEAFF. The CDR3 DNA reads as TGTGCCAGCAGCCTAGGGCGGGACACTGAAGCTTTCTTT.

This chain uses TRBV4-1 with TRBJ1-2; D is uncertain. This CDR3 contains 13 residues. The germline V and J ends were trimmed by 8 bases and 8 bases, with 18 bases remaining between them. Germline-derived CDR1 and CDR2 are MGHRA and YSYEKL. CDR3 residues: CASSQPRAGGYTF. Here the CDR3 DNA reads TGCGCCAGCTCCCAACCTCGGGCGGGCGGCTACACCTTC.

The chain couples TRBV5-1 to TRBJ2-3, with TRBD2 matching 7 bases. The germline V gene has CDR1 SGHRS and CDR2 YFSETQ. The J segment lost 3 bases and the V segment lost 5 bases, leaving 6 bases of the junction unmatched. The CDR3 length is 14 residues. This chain's CDR3 is CASSMSGATDTQYF. The CDR3 DNA reads TGCGCCAGCAGTATGAGCGGGGCAACAGATACGCAGTATTTT.

V and J are TRBV28 and TRBJ2-2; 13 positions agree with TRBD2. Germline V gene sequence: CDR1 MDHEN, CDR2 SYDVKM. J lost 6 bases, V lost 5 bases, and 6 bases had no gene match. The CDR3 spans 16 residues. The CDR3 DNA reads TGTGCCAGCAGTCCCGGACTAGCGGGAGCTGCCGGGGAGCTGTTTTTT. Its translation is CASSPGLAGAAGELFF.

This clone has a single count. J is TRBJ1-2 and V is TRBV6-5, with TRBD1 identical over 7 bases. The germline V gene has CDR1 MNHEY and CDR2 SVGAGI. This CDR3 spans 14 amino acids. The ends lost 6 bases at V and 4 bases at J; junction bases unmatched: 8. CDR3: CASRTGQDRYGYTF. The DNA for the CDR3 is TGTGCCAGCAGGACAGGACAGGACCGCTATGGCTACACCTTC.

The chain is built from TRBV6-5 and TRBJ1-1, with D possibly being TRBD1 (5 bases). CDR1 is MNHEY, CDR2 SVGAGI, per germline. There are 12 residues in the CDR3. Trimming took 1 base from V and 7 from J, leaving 7 bases between them. CDR3: CASSYWQGEAFF. CDR3 coding DNA: TGTGCCAGCAGTTACTGGCAGGGTGAAGCTTTCTTT.

The chain carries TRBV2 and TRBJ1-5, with 7 bases fitting TRBD1. Germline CDR1 SNHLY, CDR2 FYNNEI. The CDR3 runs 13 residues. Trimming took 5 bases from V and 7 from J; bases not matched to a gene: 5. The CDR3, as DNA: TGTGCCAGCAGTCCGGACAGGATGCAGCCCCAGCATTTT. It yields the protein CASSPDRMQPQHF.

The chain combines TRBV27 with TRBJ2-3; D may be TRBD1 (6 bases). Germline CDR1 and CDR2: MNHEY and SMNVEV (reference sequence). CDR3 length: 15 residues. V was trimmed by 3 bases and J by 2 bases, leaving 12 bases between them. The CDR3 DNA reads as TGTGCCAGCAGTTTCCCGGGACAAGACACAGATACGCAGTATTTT. Protein product: CASSFPGQDTDTQYF.

The chain employs TRBV7-6 and TRBJ1-6; D gene ambiguous. V was clipped by 1 base and J by 0 bases, with 7 bases between them. This CDR3 contains 16 residues. Germline V gives CDR1 SGHVS, CDR2 FNYEAQ. The CDR3 DNA reads TGTGCCAGCAGCTTAGGTGGGAGCTCCTATAATTCACCCCTCCACTTT. It translates to CASSLGGSSYNSPLHF.

The chain recombines TRBV13 with TRBJ2-1, with D maybe TRBD1 (5 bases). The CDR3 spans 14 residues. The V gene's germline CDR1 is PRHDT and CDR2 FYEKMQ (reference sequence). Trimming took 4 bases from V and 6 from J, leaving 13 bases between them. The CDR3: CASSSVYRTNEQFF. CDR3 bases: TGTGCCAGCAGCTCAGTTTACAGGACCAATGAGCAGTTCTTC.

This chain links TRBV5-4 with TRBJ2-3; TRBD2 agrees at 8 bases. The CDR3 runs to 16 residues. V shed 5 bases, J shed 0 bases, and the junction held 8 bases outside the gene matches. Germline CDR1 and CDR2: SGHNT and YYREEE (reference sequence). CDR3 in DNA: TGTGCCAGCAGACTCGGACTAGCCTTGAGCACAGATACGCAGTATTTT. Encoded protein: CASRLGLALSTDTQYF.

This sequence joins TRBV6-1 and TRBJ1-1; 8 nucleotides align to TRBD1. The CDR3 is 13 residues long. Germline-derived CDR1 and CDR2 are MNHNS and SASEGT. V trimming: 5 bases; J trimming: 5 bases; junction bases outside the gene matches: 4. The CDR3 DNA reads as TGTGCCAGCAGTCAGGGGGCGAGTACTGAAGCTTTCTTT. It yields the protein CASSQGASTEAFF.